The 20 T cell receptor beta chains given below trace back to one sample, sequenced in a study of T-cell memory formation after mild COVID-19. MiXCR, run by TCRdb on the 5' RACE reads, gives a single entry per CDR3 protein. The sample lists 250,000 to 350,000 distinct CDR3 sequences; less than 20% were seen once. What was sequenced was PBMCs or a T cell subset sorted from them (not recorded which). The source of these receptors is a man younger than 35 who had mild COVID-19 (a few samples of this study predate the infection). Cell type and time point are not known.

The gene calls are TRBV20-1 and TRBJ1-5; D is ambiguous. The CDR3 totals 11 residues. V was cut by 3 bases and J by 9 bases, with 9 bases left in between. The germline gives CDR1 DFQATT, CDR2 SNEGSKA (reference sequence). As DNA, the CDR3 is TGCAGTGCTAGGGAAATCGGGCCCCAGCATTTT. Its protein is CSAREIGPQHF.

Only a few counts were recorded for this clonotype. The V call is TRBV6-5, the J call TRBJ1-6; possible D gene TRBD1, 5 bases. V gave up 7 bases and J gave up 7 bases, with 14 bases separating them. The germline V gene has CDR1 MNHEY and CDR2 SVGAGI. CDR3 length: 14 residues. The CDR3 protein is CASTPGAGNSPLHF. In nucleotides, the CDR3 is TGTGCCAGCACTCCGGGAGCAGGGAATTCACCCCTCCACTTT.

The chain couples TRBV4-1 to TRBJ2-1; 8 positions agree with TRBD2. The V segment lost 3 bases and the J segment 5 bases; nucleotides outside the gene matches: 3. Per germline, CDR1 MGHRA and CDR2 YSYEKL. The CDR3 runs to 14 residues. CDR3 DNA sequence: TGCGCCAGCAGCCAGATAGCGGGGCACAATGAGCAGTTCTTC. Translated: CASSQIAGHNEQFF.

This clonotype was counted between two and nine times. CDR3 region: CASSLAAGPDTQYF. The CDR3 bases are TGCGCCAGCAGCTTGGCCGCGGGCCCAGATACGCAGTATTTT. The V call is TRBV5-1, the J call TRBJ2-3; D might be TRBD2 (5 bases). The CDR3 is made up of 14 amino acids. Germline CDR1 and CDR2: SGHRS and YFSETQ. The V and J ends lost 0 bases and 4 bases respectively, with 9 bases between them.

The chain couples TRBV9 to TRBJ2-2; D may be TRBD2 (6 bases). Germline CDR1 SGDLS, CDR2 YYNGEE. The CDR3 sequence is 16 residues long. The V end lost 4 bases, the J end lost 0 bases, and 13 bases lay between the germline ends. The CDR3 DNA follows: TGTGCCAGCAGCCCCTGGGGGGAACCGAACACCGGGGAGCTGTTTTTT. Translation gives CASSPWGEPNTGELFF.

This clonotype was seen a handful of times. This chain links TRBV2 with TRBJ2-1; 7 bases match TRBD2. CDR3 length equals 15 residues. J gave up 7 bases and V 8 bases, and 14 bases lay outside the gene matches. Germline CDR1 reads SNHLY; CDR2 reads FYNNEI. The CDR3 region has the DNA TGTGCCAGCCTAGCGGAAAACGTATCCCAGAATGAGCAGTTCTTC. It translates to CASLAENVSQNEQFF.

This clonotype has more than one count but fewer than ten. V and J are TRBV4-3 and TRBJ2-1; perhaps TRBD1 as D (6 bases). Trimming cost V 0 bases and J 7 bases, with 13 bases left between them. Germline V lookup: CDR1 LGHNA, CDR2 YSLEER. The CDR3 covers 15 residues. The CDR3 DNA reads as TGCGCCAGCAGCCAAGATCGGACAGCGCTAAATGAGCAGTTCTTC. It translates to CASSQDRTALNEQFF.

The chain uses TRBV12-3 or TRBV12-4 and TRBJ2-3; TRBD2 might be the D (6 bases). The V end lost 2 bases, the J end lost 2 bases, and 14 bases lay between the germline ends. CDR3 length: 16 amino acids. The DNA for the CDR3 is TGTGCCAGCAGTTTACCGCGGGGAGAGACCACAGATACGCAGTATTTT. Translation gives CASSLPRGETTDTQYF.

This clonotype was seen more than once but under ten times. The V gene is TRBV7-8, the J gene TRBJ1-3; D unresolved. The V gene lost 1 base and the J gene lost 4 bases, with 17 bases spanning the gap. In germline, CDR1 is SGHVS, CDR2 FQNEAQ. The CDR3 totals 17 residues. CDR3 nucleotide sequence: TGTGCCAGCAGCTTAGGCAGGCTACATACTGGGGGAAACACCATATATTTT. Its translation: CASSLGRLHTGGNTIYF. The full variable domain, in which reference TRBV7-8 and TRBJ1-3 provide the parts outside the CDR3, is GAGVSQSPRYKVAKRGQDVALRCDPISGHVSLFWYQQALGQGPEFLTYFQNEAQLDKSGLPSDRFFAERPEGSVSTLKIQRTQQEDSAVYLCASSLGRLHTGGNTIYFGEGSWLTVV.

A few counts support this clonotype. The chain couples TRBV6-5 to TRBJ1-2; a possible D gene is TRBD1 (5 bases). CDR1 and CDR2 from the germline V gene are MNHEY and SVGAGI. The CDR3 consists of 14 residues. V was cut by 2 bases and J by 2 bases, with 9 bases left in between. CDR3 sequence: CASSYVRDNYGYTF. In DNA, the CDR3 is TGTGCCAGCAGTTACGTCCGGGACAACTATGGCTACACCTTC.

The chain employs TRBV7-2 and TRBJ1-4; 7 bases agree with TRBD1. CDR3 length equals 14 residues. V shed 4 bases, J shed 3 bases, and the junction held 2 bases outside the gene matches. Germline V gene sequence: CDR1 SGHTA, CDR2 FQGNSA. CDR3 DNA sequence: TGTGCCAGCAGCTATCAGGGGGCTAATGAAAAACTGTTTTTT. Translated, it gives CASSYQGANEKLFF.

The sample holds a few counts of this clonotype. This chain uses TRBV5-1 with TRBJ2-3; possible D gene TRBD1, 5 bases. Trimming left V 4 bases short and J 6 bases short, with 15 bases between. This CDR3 is 14 amino acids long. CDR1 and CDR2 from the germline V gene are SGHRS and YFSETQ. CDR3 amino acids: CASSVAQPGDTQYF. The CDR3 DNA reads TGCGCCAGCAGCGTGGCCCAGCCAGGGGATACGCAGTATTTT.

The gene calls are TRBV7-2 and TRBJ2-2; D is ambiguous. Per the germline V gene, CDR1 is SGHTA and CDR2 is FQGNSA. Trimming took off 5 bases at V and 2 bases at J, with 9 bases between the two ends. There are 14 residues in the CDR3. The CDR3 region has the DNA TGTGCCAGCAGCCTCCAAATAAACACCGGGGAGCTGTTTTTT. It yields the protein CASSLQINTGELFF.

This clonotype turned up a few times. CDR3 nucleotides: TGCAGTGCCAGCCGGGACAGGGTGAACTATGGCTACACCTTC. Its translation: CSASRDRVNYGYTF. The genes are TRBV20-1 and TRBJ1-2; 9 nucleotides match TRBD1. Germline CDR1 is DFQATT and CDR2 is SNEGSKA (reference sequence). Trimming cost V 6 bases and J 2 bases; bases outside gene matches: 7. The CDR3 covers 14 residues.

This chain joins TRBV7-2 and TRBJ2-3; TRBD2 aligns across 11 bases. Germline V CDR1 and CDR2: SGHTA, FQGNSA. Trimming at V came to 3 bases and at J to 4 bases, leaving 6 bases not matched to a gene. This CDR3 contains 16 residues. This chain's CDR3 is CASSFALAGGPDTQYF. CDR3 bases: TGTGCCAGCAGCTTTGCCCTAGCGGGGGGTCCAGATACGCAGTATTTT. The full variable domain, its missing parts supplied by reference TRBV7-2 and TRBJ2-3, is GAGVSQSPSNKVTEKGKDVELRCDPISGHTALYWYRQSLGQGLEFLIYFQGNSAPDKSGLPSDRFSAERTGGSVSTLTIQRTQQEDSAVYLCASSFALAGGPDTQYFGPGTRLTVL.

CDR3 amino acids: CASSQNSVRTETQYF. In nucleotides, the CDR3 is TGCGCCAGCAGCCAAAATAGTGTGAGGACGGAGACCCAGTACTTC. This chain links TRBV4-3 with TRBJ2-5; D gene ambiguous. The CDR3 runs to 15 residues. From germline, CDR1 is LGHNA and CDR2 YSLEER. V was trimmed by 2 bases and J by 5 bases, leaving 15 bases between them.

This clonotype was observed a handful of times. The rearrangement joins TRBV7-9 to TRBJ2-3; possibly TRBD2 for D (5 bases). CDR1 SEHNR and CDR2 FQNEAQ come from the germline V gene (reference sequence). Between the trimmed V and J ends, which lost 5 bases and 0 bases, there was a span of 15 bases. The CDR3 is made up of 16 amino acids. Written as DNA, the CDR3 is TGTGCCAGCAGCCGTCGGACTTCTACTAGCACAGATACGCAGTATTTT. It yields the protein CASSRRTSTSTDTQYF.

There are a few counts of this clonotype. The rearrangement links TRBV9 to TRBJ2-5; D could derive from TRBD1 or TRBD2 (5 bases each). Germline values: CDR1 SGDLS, CDR2 YYNGEE. V lost 3 bases to trimming and J lost 3 bases, with 15 bases between them. CDR3 size: 15 residues. The CDR3 sequence: CASSGTGTAEETQYF. CDR3 bases: TGTGCCAGCAGCGGCACCGGGACGGCGGAAGAGACCCAGTACTTC.

This clonotype has a handful of counts. The chain carries TRBV7-9 and TRBJ2-7; D not certain. V lost 3 bases and J lost 3, with 12 bases in between. Germline V gene sequence: CDR1 SEHNR, CDR2 FQNEAQ (reference sequence). The CDR3 is 14 amino acids. CDR3 protein: CASSFSRQDYEQYF. The CDR3 nucleotides read TGTGCCAGCAGCTTTTCCAGGCAAGACTACGAGCAGTACTTC.

This clonotype was seen more than once but under ten times. The junction departs from germline at one end; a sequencing error may be responsible. This sequence joins TRBV24-1 and TRBJ1-5, with D unclear. Germline values: CDR1 KGHDR, CDR2 SFDVKD. CDR3 length: 14 amino acids. This CDR3 reads CATSDPPGNRPQHF. CDR3 DNA sequence: TGTGCCACCAGTGACCCTCCGGGCAATCGGCCCCAGCATTTT.